The 10 T cell receptor beta chains below all came from one sample that was sequenced in a study of OX40 agonist ivuxolimab in advanced cancers. Generated by immunoSEQ multiplex PCR, the TCRdb table keeps only in-frame clones and is missing some. Among 40,000 to 50,000 clones, around four fifths were seen once, and the ten largest hold around 2.7%. The sequences come from CD4+ or CD8+ T cells sorted from blood, collected in a trial of the OX40 agonist ivuxolimab. These receptors were collected from an adult with an advanced solid tumor such as melanoma, head and neck, liver or kidney cancer.

The chain is built from TRBV10-3 and TRBJ2-7; 12 positions match TRBD2. The ends lost 7 bases at V and 2 bases at J; junction bases unmatched: 3. Per germline, CDR1 ENHRY and CDR2 SYGVKD. This CDR3 has 14 residues. CDR3 protein: CAIKGLAGTYEQYF. Written as DNA, the CDR3 is TGTGCCATCAAAGGACTAGCGGGGACCTACGAGCAGTACTTC.

V is TRBV2 and J is TRBJ2-3, with TRBD2 matching over 12 bases. CDR1 is SNHLY and CDR2 is FYNNEI in the germline V gene. V shed 8 bases and J 4 bases; nucleotides not matched to a gene: 10. This CDR3 is 16 amino acids long. CDR3: CASRPASGRVADTQYF. DNA of the CDR3: TGTGCCAGCCGACCGGCTAGCGGGAGGGTGGCAGATACGCAGTATTTT.

This chain uses TRBV2 with TRBJ1-2; no clear D gene. The CDR3 totals 14 residues. Germline V lookup: CDR1 SNHLY, CDR2 FYNNEI. Trimming stripped 1 base from V and 3 bases from J, with 9 bases between. CDR3 protein: CASSEGRKHYGYTF. The CDR3, as DNA: TGTGCCAGCAGTGAAGGAAGGAAACACTATGGCTACACCTTC.

The chain couples TRBV10-1 to TRBJ2-1, with unresolved D. There are 14 residues in the CDR3. The germline V and J ends were trimmed by 6 bases and 6 bases, with 15 bases remaining between them. The V gene's germline CDR1 is WNHNN and CDR2 SYGVQD (reference sequence). CDR3 sequence: CASSDPGQFNEQFF. The CDR3 bases are TGCGCCAGCAGCGACCCTGGGCAGTTCAATGAGCAGTTCTTC.

This chain links TRBV27 with TRBJ2-5, with D possibly being TRBD2 (5 bases). The V end lost 2 bases, the J end lost 4 bases, and 5 bases lay between the germline ends. CDR3 length: 12 residues. Germline CDR1 and CDR2: MNHEY and SMNVEV (reference sequence). The chain's CDR3 is CASSLEGETQYF. The CDR3 coding sequence is TGTGCCAGCAGTTTAGAGGGAGAGACCCAGTACTTC.

V and J are TRBV4-2 and TRBJ1-5, with unresolved D. The CDR3 covers 13 residues. In germline, CDR1 is LGHNA, CDR2 YNFKEQ. Trimming took off 3 bases at V and 7 bases at J, with 10 bases between the two ends. The CDR3 DNA is TGTGCCAGCAGCCAGCGGGGAGAACAGCCCCAGCATTTT. This gives the protein CASSQRGEQPQHF.

This chain uses TRBV5-1 with TRBJ2-1, with 8 bases fitting TRBD1. Germline-derived CDR1 and CDR2 are SGHRS and YFSETQ. The J segment lost 9 bases and the V segment lost 7 bases, leaving 0 bases of the junction unmatched. CDR3 length equals 10 residues. CDR3 region: CASGTGEQFF. CDR3 DNA: TGCGCCAGCGGGACAGGTGAGCAGTTCTTC.

The count of this clone is one. CDR3 protein: CATSRDFVSPRRQPQHF. CDR3 nucleotide sequence: TGTGCCACCAGCAGAGATTTCGTTAGTCCGCGGAGGCAGCCCCAGCATTTT. J is TRBJ1-5 and V is TRBV15; the D is unclear. Germline CDR1 reads LNHNV; CDR2 reads YYDKDF (reference sequence). The CDR3 has 17 amino acids. V was pared by 0 bases and J by 7 bases, with 19 bases between.

This chain uses TRBV29-1 with TRBJ1-4, with D possibly being TRBD1 (6 bases). Trimming took 8 bases from V and 8 from J, leaving 24 bases between them. This CDR3 is 15 amino acids long. Germline V gives CDR1 SQVTM, CDR2 ANQGSEA. CDR3 sequence: CSTRGGGNNYEKLFF. CDR3 DNA sequence: TGCAGCACCCGAGGGGGAGGGAACAATTACGAAAAACTGTTTTTT.

V is TRBV4-2 and J is TRBJ2-3; tentatively, D is TRBD1 (6 bases). Germline V gene sequence: CDR1 LGHNA, CDR2 YNFKEQ. The V end was cut by 8 bases, the J end by 2 bases, with 17 bases between. This CDR3 is 15 amino acids long. DNA for the CDR3: TGTGCCAGCTCGGAAGAAGGGGGATCCACAGATACGCAGTATTTT. It is translated as CASSEEGGSTDTQYF.